Detailed here is one T cell receptor (beta chain). There is no known antigen for this receptor. It has no much larger one-base neighbor in the sample; base qualities were not kept. CDR1 and CDR2 (MDHEN, SYDVKM) derive from the germline V gene. From cysteine to phenylalanine, the CDR3 is 15 amino acids long. Left in the record is the CDR3 DNA by itself, 45 bases read in frame from the first base. The germline V end is reduced by 3 bases and the J end by 3 bases; junction bases left unmatched: 5. This sample is part of a study of OX40 agonist ivuxolimab in advanced cancers. In terms of the full investigation: Ivuxolimab was an agonistic, fully human IgG2 monoclonal antibody directed against OX40 (CD134), a costimulatory receptor. Intravenous ivuxolimab was administered to patients every 2 weeks at six dose levels: 0.01, 0.1, 0.3, 1.5, 3 and 10 mg/kg. The paper reports the monotherapy dose-escalation portion (N of about 54 patients) of the phase I ivuxolimab trial. Of the approximately 50 patients in dose escalation, some 20 had hepatocellular carcinoma, roughly 15 had melanoma, 9 had renal cell carcinoma and 9 had head and neck cancer. In the dose-escalation cohort, approximately 80% of patients were male, and the mean age was approximately 60 years with a range of roughly 20 to 85. Three dose-escalation patients achieved partial responses, one with hepatocellular carcinoma and two with cutaneous melanoma. Patients were allowed to have had prior anti-PD-1, anti-PD-L1 or anti-CTLA-4 therapy, and approximately 41% of the dose-escalation patients had previously received checkpoint inhibitors. Peripheral TCRbeta sequencing was intended to test whether TCR sequence diversity was altered and clonal T-cell expansion was caused by ivuxolimab.

To sequence the TCRbeta CDR3 region, genomic DNA was isolated from the sorted cells. TCRbeta CDR3 regions were sequenced using the immunoSEQ Assay. TCRdb took this table from immuneACCESS and kept in-frame rearrangements with V and J called. Such tables lack part of the clones; where checked against another copy, unresolved V genes explain under half of the gap, and the rest is unexplained. The sample yields tens of thousands of clones; approximately 86% were counted once. The ten largest clones represent 10% to 12% of the sample. Patients with autoimmune disease history or receiving systemic immunosuppression were excluded from the trial. Peripheral blood for TCR sequencing was collected from all dose cohorts at baseline, on cycle 4 day 1, and on cycle 7 day 1. Samples were obtained from an open-label, multicenter, first-in-human phase I dose-escalation trial of ivuxolimab. The trial enrolled adults with locally advanced or metastatic head and neck squamous cell, hepatocellular, melanoma or renal cell carcinoma. Before TCR sequencing, CD4+ T cells and CD8+ T cells from peripheral blood were sorted into separate populations.

Broad study findings and their caveats: After ivuxolimab, expanded clones were on average more numerous among CD8+ T cells than among CD4+ T cells. Low levels of normalized T-cell clonal expansion were also seen in some patients who did not respond. At doses from 0.1 to 3.0 mg/kg, clonal expansion was seen in both CD4+ and CD8+ blood T cells between baseline and week 6. In the 0.1-3.0 mg/kg groups, partial responders were among the patients with the lowest normalized peripheral clonal expansion, particularly in CD8+ T cells. The antigen specificity of the peripheral T cells that underwent clonal expansion was not determined.

The rearranged segments are TRBV28 and TRBJ2-7, with 10 middle bases fitting TRBD1. The clonotype originates from an adult with an advanced solid tumor such as melanoma, head and neck, liver or kidney cancer. The material was CD4+ or CD8+ T cells sorted from blood, obtained in a trial of the OX40 agonist ivuxolimab. The DNA sequence reads TGTGCCAGCAGTTTTGTGGGACAGGGGATCTACGAGCAGTACTTC. This encodes CASSFVGQGIYEQYF.